Sequencing of this T cell receptor (beta chain) was carried out in a study of blood T cells in healthy people across ages. V was pared by 3 bases and J by 3 bases, with 5 bases of the junction left unmatched. The CDR3 is 15 residues long. Combining a sample-barcoded 5' primer with a J-beta primer mix, a second PCR ran for roughly 7 to 11 cycles. TCRdb reanalysed the 5' RACE reads using MiXCR and keeps one entry per CDR3 protein. This repertoire shows hundreds of thousands of distinct CDR3 sequences, around two fifths found once; its top ten account for 25% to 35%. The sample consisted of blood. The chain combines TRBV12-3 or TRBV12-4 with TRBJ1-3; 7 nucleotides match TRBD1. This clonotype was obtained from a man older than 75 in good health. The CDR3 loop is CASSFRQGGGNTIYF. The CDR3 bases are TGTGCCAGCAGTTTTCGACAGGGAGGTGGAAACACCATATATTTT.